The T cell receptor (beta chain) under discussion was sequenced for a study of cytomegalovirus exposure and HLA in healthy donors (dated by TCRdb to 2016 to 2017). With respect to the entire study: According to a later analysis, the 110 or so validation repertoires were produced on the same platform as the 700 or so repertoires of the first cohort. The study aimed to test whether cataloging public T cell receptors could reveal signatures of past pathogen exposure. High-throughput TCR immunosequencing, statistical association of individual TCRs with disease status, and machine learning were combined to predict cytomegalovirus infection status. Besides the first cohort of around 670 subjects, a separate validation cohort made up of some 110 different subjects was used. Results and caveats for the whole study, not just this receptor: In the study, about 150 TCR beta chains were listed as associated with cytomegalovirus. The authors suggested that the approach could potentially be generalized to other disease states and immunological phenotypes. The validation cohort had no HLA typing available for a later analysis, so co-occurrence within that cohort was assessed over all 120 or so repertoires. Of the cluster scores, roughly 95% were above 0 in a later analysis, which found that TCRs clustered in the first cohort also tended to co-occur in the 120 validation repertoires. Across donors, most TCR sequences were observed very rarely, whereas some public TCRs were present in many individuals. Cytomegalovirus status was reported to be diagnosed by the classifier with high specificity and sensitivity in both the original and validation cohorts. In vitro tests confirmed that a few of the cytomegalovirus-associated TCR beta chains recognize cytomegalovirus antigens.

The donors were included in the validation cohort of 120 subjects, a group kept apart from the 666-subject first cohort. This clone has just a few counts. This receptor's antigen is unknown. No base quality values were provided; no much bigger clone lies one nucleotide off. The library was obtained by the immunoSEQ multiplex PCR assay. As for how the authors treated the data: A statistical classification framework was built for diagnosing cytomegalovirus status from the catalog of TCR beta chain sequences. TCRdb holds this immuneACCESS table with in-frame rearrangements only. Some clones are missing; in checked studies, unresolved V genes explain under half, and the rest has no known cause. D and trimming come from the DNA, and the V and J calls and clone size come from that table. Across this sample there are roughly 150,000 clones, with less than 90% seen only once. The ten top clones hold about 3% of the sample.

The clonotype was recovered from a woman under 30 in good health and CMV-seropositive. The sample comprised PBMCs.

The CDR3 reads CASSHGQGVNTEAFF. The nucleotides are TGTGCCAGCTCACACGGACAGGGGGTGAACACTGAAGCTTTCTTT. The sequence links TRBV18 to TRBJ1-1, with 10 middle bases fitting TRBD1. Reading from cysteine to phenylalanine, the CDR3 counts 15 amino acids. Only the CDR3 part of the read is kept: 45 bases, read in frame from the first base. Unmatched junction bases come to 2, with V trimmed by 4 bases and J by 0 bases. As encoded in the germline V gene, CDR1 is KGHSH while CDR2 is LQKENI.